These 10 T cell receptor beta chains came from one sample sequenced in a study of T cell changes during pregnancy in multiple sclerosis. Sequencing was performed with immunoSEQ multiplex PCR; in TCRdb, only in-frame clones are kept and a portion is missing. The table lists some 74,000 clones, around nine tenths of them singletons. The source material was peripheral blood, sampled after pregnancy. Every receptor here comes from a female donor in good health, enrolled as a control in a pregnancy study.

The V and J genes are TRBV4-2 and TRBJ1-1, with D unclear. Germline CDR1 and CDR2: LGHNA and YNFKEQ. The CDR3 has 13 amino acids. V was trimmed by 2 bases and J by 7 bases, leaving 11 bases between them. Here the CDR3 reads CASSQTRDIEAFF. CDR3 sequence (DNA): TGTGCCAGCAGCCAAACACGCGACATTGAAGCTTTCTTT.

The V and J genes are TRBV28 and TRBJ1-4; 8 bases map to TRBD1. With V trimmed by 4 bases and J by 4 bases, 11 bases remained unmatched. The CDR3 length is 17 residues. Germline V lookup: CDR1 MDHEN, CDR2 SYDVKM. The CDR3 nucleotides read TGTGCCAGCAGTTATGTGGCCCCGGGACAGGATAATGAAAAACTGTTTTTT. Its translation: CASSYVAPGQDNEKLFF.

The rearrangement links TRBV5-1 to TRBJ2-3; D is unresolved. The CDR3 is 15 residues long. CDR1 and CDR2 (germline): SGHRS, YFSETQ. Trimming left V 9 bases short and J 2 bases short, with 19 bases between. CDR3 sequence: CATMNRGDATDTQYF. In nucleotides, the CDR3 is TGCGCCACTATGAACCGAGGAGATGCCACAGATACGCAGTATTTT.

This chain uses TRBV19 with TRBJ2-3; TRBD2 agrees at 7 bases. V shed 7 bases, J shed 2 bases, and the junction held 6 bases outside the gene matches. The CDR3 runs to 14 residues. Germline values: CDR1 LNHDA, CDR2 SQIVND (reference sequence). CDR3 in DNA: TGTGCCAGTACACCAGCGGGAATCACAGATACGCAGTATTTT. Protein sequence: CASTPAGITDTQYF.

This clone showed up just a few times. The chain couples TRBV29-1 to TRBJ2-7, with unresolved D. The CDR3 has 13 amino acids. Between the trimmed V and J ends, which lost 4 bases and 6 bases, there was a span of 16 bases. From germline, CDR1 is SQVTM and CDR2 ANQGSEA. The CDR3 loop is CSVAPRLQSEQYF. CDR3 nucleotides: TGCAGCGTTGCTCCCAGGCTCCAATCCGAGCAGTACTTC.

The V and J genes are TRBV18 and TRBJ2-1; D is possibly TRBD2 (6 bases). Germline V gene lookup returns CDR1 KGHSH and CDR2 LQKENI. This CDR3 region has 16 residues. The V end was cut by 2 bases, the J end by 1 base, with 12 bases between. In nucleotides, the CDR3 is TGTGCCAGCTCACCATCGGTCGGGAGTTCCTACAATGAGCAGTTCTTC. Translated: CASSPSVGSSYNEQFF.

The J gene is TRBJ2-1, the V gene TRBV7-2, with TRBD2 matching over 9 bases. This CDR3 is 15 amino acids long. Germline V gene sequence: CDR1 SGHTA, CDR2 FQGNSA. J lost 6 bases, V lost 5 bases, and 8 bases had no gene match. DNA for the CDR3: TGTGCCAGCAGCCAAATAGCGGGAGCGGCCAATGAGCAGTTCTTC. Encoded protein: CASSQIAGAANEQFF.

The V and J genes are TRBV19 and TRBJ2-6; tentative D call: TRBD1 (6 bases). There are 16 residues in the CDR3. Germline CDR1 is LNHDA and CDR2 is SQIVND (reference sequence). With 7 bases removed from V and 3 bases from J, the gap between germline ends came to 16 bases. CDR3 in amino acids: CASTYYRDGGANVLTF. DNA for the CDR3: TGTGCCAGTACCTACTACAGGGATGGTGGGGCCAACGTCCTGACTTTC.

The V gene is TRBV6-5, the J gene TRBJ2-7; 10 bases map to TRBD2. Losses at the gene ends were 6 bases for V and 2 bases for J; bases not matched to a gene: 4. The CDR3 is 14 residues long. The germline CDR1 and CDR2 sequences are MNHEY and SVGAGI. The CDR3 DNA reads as TGTGCCAGCAGCTGGACTAGCGGAGCCTACGAGCAGTACTTC. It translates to CASSWTSGAYEQYF.

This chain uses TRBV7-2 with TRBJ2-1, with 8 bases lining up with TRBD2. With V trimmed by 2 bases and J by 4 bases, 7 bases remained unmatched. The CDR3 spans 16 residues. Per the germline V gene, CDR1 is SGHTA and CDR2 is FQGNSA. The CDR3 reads CASSLLGGGTYNEQFF. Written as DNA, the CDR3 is TGTGCCAGCAGCTTATTGGGCGGGGGGACATACAATGAGCAGTTCTTC.